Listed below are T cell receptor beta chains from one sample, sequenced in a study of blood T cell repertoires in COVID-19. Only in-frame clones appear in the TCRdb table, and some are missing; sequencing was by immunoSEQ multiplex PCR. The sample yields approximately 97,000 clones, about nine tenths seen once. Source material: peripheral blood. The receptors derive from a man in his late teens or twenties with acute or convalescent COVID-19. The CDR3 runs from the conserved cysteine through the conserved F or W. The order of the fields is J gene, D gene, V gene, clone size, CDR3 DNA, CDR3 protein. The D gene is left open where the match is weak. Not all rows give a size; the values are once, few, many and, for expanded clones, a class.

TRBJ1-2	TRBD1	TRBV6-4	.	TGTGCCAGCAGCCGGGACAGTACTAACTATGGCTACACCTTC	CASSRDSTNYGYTF
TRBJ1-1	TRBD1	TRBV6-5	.	TGTGCCAGCAGAGGACAGGCGAGCACTGAAGCTTTCTTT	CASRGQASTEAFF
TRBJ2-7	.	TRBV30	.	TGTGCCTGGAGTTCGGGCAGGGCCTCCTACGAGCAGTACTTC	CAWSSGRASYEQYF
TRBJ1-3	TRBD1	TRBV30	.	TGTGCCTGGAGTGTTAGGGACAGCTTGCCGCTCTCTGGAAACACCATATATTTT	CAWSVRDSLPLSGNTIYF
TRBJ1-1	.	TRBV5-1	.	TGCGCCAGCAGCTTGGGAACCTCAGGATTGAACACTGAAGCTTTCTTT	CASSLGTSGLNTEAFF
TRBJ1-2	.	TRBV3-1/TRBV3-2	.	TGTGCCAGCAGCCAGAGGCTGTCGCCGACAGCTAACTATGGCTACACCTTC	CASSQRLSPTANYGYTF
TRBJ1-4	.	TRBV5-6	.	TGTGCCAGCAGCGTACAAGGGGCAAGCGAAAAACTGTTTTTT	CASSVQGASEKLFF
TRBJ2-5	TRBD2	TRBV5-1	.	TGCGCCAGCAGCTTGGCCGGGGCTAGCGGGGGGCAAGAGACCCAGTACTTC	CASSLAGASGGQETQYF
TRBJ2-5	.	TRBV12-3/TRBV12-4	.	TGTGCCAGCAGTCAAATCCAAGAGACCCAGTACTTC	CASSQIQETQYF
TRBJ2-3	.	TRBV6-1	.	TGTGCCAGCAGTGAAGAGAGACTCTTGGCCACAGATACGCAGTATTTT	CASSEERLLATDTQYF
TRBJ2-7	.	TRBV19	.	TGTGCCAGTAGTCCCGCGGAGGGTTACGAGCAGTACTTC	CASSPAEGYEQYF
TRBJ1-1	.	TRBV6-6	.	TGTGCCAGCAGTTCCCCGGACAGGAACACTGAAGCTTTCTTT	CASSSPDRNTEAFF
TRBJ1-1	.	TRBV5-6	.	TGTGCCAGCAGCTTCCCGGGGGGACCTGAAGCTTTCTTT	CASSFPGGPEAFF
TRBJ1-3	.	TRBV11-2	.	TGTGCCAGCAGCCCGCAACGAGGCCTGCTAGGAAACACCATATATTTT	CASSPQRGLLGNTIYF
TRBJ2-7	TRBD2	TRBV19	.	TGTGCCAGTAGTATGACTAGCGGGAGTGGTTCCGAGCAGTACTTC	CASSMTSGSGSEQYF
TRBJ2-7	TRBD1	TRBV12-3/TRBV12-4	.	TGTGCCAGCAGTTCTGGGACAGGGTACGAGCAGTACTTC	CASSSGTGYEQYF
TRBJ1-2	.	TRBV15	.	TGTGCCACCAGCAGAGACTACAATGAGGACTATGGCTACACCTTC	CATSRDYNEDYGYTF
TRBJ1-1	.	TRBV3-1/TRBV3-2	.	TGTGCCAGCAGCCAACGGCGGCAGCTGAACACTGAAGCTTTCTTT	CASSQRRQLNTEAFF
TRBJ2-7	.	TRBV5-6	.	TGTGCCAGCAGCTTTCCCGAGAGCTCCTACGCGCAGTACTTC	CASSFPESSYAQYF
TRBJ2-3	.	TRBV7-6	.	TGTGCCAGCAGCTTAGACTCCCGGGGGGCGGGCACAGATACGCAGTATTTT	CASSLDSRGAGTDTQYF
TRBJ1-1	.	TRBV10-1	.	TGCGCCAGCAGTCTCCGGAGTGTCTCTGAAGCTTTCTTT	CASSLRSVSEAFF
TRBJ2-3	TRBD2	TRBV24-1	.	TGTGCCACCAGTGACCCTTCGGGACTAGCGTCTAGCACAGATACGCAGTATTTT	CATSDPSGLASSTDTQYF
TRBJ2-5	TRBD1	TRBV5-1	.	TGCGCCAGCAGCTCCGCCCTCTTTCTTGGACAGGGGGAATACGAGACCCAGTACTTC	CASSSALFLGQGEYETQYF
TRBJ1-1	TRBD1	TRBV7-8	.	TGTGCCAGCAGCAGCCCTGGACAGGGGGCCATTATGAACACTGAAGCTTTCTTT	CASSSPGQGAIMNTEAFF
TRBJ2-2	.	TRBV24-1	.	TGTGCCACCACATCTTTCGGGACCGGGGAGCTGTTTTTT	CATTSFGTGELFF
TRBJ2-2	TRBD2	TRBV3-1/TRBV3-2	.	TGTGCCAGCAGCCACGCACTAGCGACCGGGGAGCTGTTTTTT	CASSHALATGELFF
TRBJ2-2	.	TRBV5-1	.	TGCGCCAGCAGTATAGCGGTCACCGGGGAGCTGTTTTTT	CASSIAVTGELFF
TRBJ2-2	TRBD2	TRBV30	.	TGTGCCTGGAGTGGGCTAGCGGGAACGAACACCGGGGAGCTGTTTTTT	CAWSGLAGTNTGELFF
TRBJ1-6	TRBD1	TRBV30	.	TGTGCCTGGAGTGTACGAGGCTTTGACAGGGTGGGGTCACCCCTCCACTTT	CAWSVRGFDRVGSPLHF
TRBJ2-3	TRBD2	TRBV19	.	TGTGCCACTGGGGGATGGCGGGGGGGCCTTCAGGCGCAGTATTTT	CATGGWRGGLQAQYF
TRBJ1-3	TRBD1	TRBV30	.	TGTGCCTGGAGCTTGGGGGGACAGGGGGGCTTTGGAAACACCATATATTTT	CAWSLGGQGGFGNTIYF
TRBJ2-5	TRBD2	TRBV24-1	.	TGTGCCACCAGTGGGGCTAGCGGGGACCAAGAGACCCAGTACTTC	CATSGASGDQETQYF
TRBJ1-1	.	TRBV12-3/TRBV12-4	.	TGTGCCAGCAGTTTACGGGGGACTGAAGCTTTCTTT	CASSLRGTEAFF
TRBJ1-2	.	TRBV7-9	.	TGTGCCAGCAGCTTAGGGGGGCCTCTCTATGGCTACACCTTC	CASSLGGPLYGYTF
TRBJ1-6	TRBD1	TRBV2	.	TGTGCCAGCAGTGAAGTATCCGGGACAGGGGATTCACCCCTCCACTTT	CASSEVSGTGDSPLHF
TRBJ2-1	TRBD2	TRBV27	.	TGTGCCAGCAGTTTTCTCACTAGCGGGTTTTACAATGAGCAGTTCTTC	CASSFLTSGFYNEQFF
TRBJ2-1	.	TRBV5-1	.	TGCGCCAGCACGGACGGGGGGCTTTACAATGAGCAGTTCTTC	CASTDGGLYNEQFF
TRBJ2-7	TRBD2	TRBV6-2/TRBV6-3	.	TGTGCCAGCAGTTACCGCGCGGGAGGTGAGCAGTACTTC	CASSYRAGGEQYF
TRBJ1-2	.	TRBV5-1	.	TGCGCCAGCAGCTTGGAGGGGTACTATGGCTACACCTTC	CASSLEGYYGYTF
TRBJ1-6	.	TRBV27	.	TGTGCCAGCAGTCCCTCGGGAATGAATTCACCCCTCCACTTT	CASSPSGMNSPLHF
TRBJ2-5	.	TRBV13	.	TGTGCCAGCAGCTCACGGGAGACCCAGTACTTC	CASSSRETQYF
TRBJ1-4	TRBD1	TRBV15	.	TGTGCCACCAGCAGTAGACAGGGGGCGAGGATGGTTGAAAAACTGTTTTTT	CATSSRQGARMVEKLFF
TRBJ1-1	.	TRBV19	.	TGTGCCAGTAGTATAAGGCAGGGGAACACTGAAGCTTTCTTT	CASSIRQGNTEAFF
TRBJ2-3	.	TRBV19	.	TGTGCCAGTAGTATAGGGCTCCCTTCAGATACGCAGTATTTT	CASSIGLPSDTQYF
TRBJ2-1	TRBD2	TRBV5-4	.	TGTGCCAGCAGCCCGACTCTAGCGGGAGTTGTCAATGAGCAGTTCTTC	CASSPTLAGVVNEQFF
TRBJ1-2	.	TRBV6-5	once	TGTGCCAGCAGACTAGTCGAGCGTGGCTACACCTTC	CASRLVERGYTF
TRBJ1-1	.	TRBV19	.	TGTGCCAGTAGTATATCCCGGGACACTGAAGCTTTCTTT	CASSISRDTEAFF
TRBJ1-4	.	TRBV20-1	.	TGCAGTGCTAGTCGGACAGAACGGCAGACTAATGAAAAACTGTTTTTT	CSASRTERQTNEKLFF
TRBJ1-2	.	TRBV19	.	TGTGCCAGTAGTATGGGACTTTCGAACTATGGCTACACCTTC	CASSMGLSNYGYTF
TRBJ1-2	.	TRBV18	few	TGTGCCAGCTCACCAATGGACAGTGCCGGAGGCTACACCTTC	CASSPMDSAGGYTF
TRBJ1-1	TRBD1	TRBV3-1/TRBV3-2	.	TGTGCCAGCAGAGGATTCGGGACAGGGGGCAAGGCTGAAGCTTTCTTT	CASRGFGTGGKAEAFF
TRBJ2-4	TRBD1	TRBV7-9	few	TGTGCCAGCACCTGGGACAGGGCCAAAAACATTCAGTACTTC	CASTWDRAKNIQYF
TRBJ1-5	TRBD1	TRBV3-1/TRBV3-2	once	TGTGCCAGCAGCCACGGACAGGCTGGTCAGCCCCAGCATTTT	CASSHGQAGQPQHF
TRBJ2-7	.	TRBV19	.	TGTGCCAGTAGTGCCGGGGGTAGCTCCTACGAGCAGTACTTC	CASSAGGSSYEQYF
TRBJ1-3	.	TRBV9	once	TGTGCCAGCAGCGTCTCCGGACGTTCCTTAATCGGGACTGGAAACACCATATATTTT	CASSVSGRSLIGTGNTIYF